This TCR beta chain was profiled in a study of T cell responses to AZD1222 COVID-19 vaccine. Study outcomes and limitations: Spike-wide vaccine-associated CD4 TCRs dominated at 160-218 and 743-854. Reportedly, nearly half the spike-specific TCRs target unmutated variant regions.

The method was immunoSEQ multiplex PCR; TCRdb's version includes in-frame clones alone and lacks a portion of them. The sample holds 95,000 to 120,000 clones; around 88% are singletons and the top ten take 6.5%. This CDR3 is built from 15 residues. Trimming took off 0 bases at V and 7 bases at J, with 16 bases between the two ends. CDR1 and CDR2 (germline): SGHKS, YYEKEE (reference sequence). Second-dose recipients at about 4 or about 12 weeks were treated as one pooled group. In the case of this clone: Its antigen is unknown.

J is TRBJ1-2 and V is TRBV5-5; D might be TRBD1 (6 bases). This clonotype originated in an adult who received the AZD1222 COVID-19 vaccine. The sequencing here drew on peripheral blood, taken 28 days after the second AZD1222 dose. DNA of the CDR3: TGTGCCAGCAGCTTGGAGGGACCCGCAGGGGCTGGCTACACCTTC. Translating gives CASSLEGPAGAGYTF.